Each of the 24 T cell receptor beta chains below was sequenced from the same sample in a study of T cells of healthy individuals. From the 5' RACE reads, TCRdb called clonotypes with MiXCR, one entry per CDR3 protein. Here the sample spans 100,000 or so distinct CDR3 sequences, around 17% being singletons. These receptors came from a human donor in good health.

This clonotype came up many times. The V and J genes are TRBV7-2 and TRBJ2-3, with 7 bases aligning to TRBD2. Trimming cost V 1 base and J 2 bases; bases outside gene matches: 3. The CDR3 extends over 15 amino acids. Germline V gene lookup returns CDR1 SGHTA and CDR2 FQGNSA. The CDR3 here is CASSLERGDTDTQYF. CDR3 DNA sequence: TGTGCCAGCAGCTTAGAGCGGGGTGACACAGATACGCAGTATTTT.

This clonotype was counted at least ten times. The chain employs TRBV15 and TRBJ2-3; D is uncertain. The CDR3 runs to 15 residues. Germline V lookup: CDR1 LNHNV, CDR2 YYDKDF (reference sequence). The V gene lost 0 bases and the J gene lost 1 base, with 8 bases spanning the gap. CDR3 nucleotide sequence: TGTGCCACCAGCAGAGAACAGAAAGGCACAGATACGCAGTATTTT. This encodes CATSREQKGTDTQYF.

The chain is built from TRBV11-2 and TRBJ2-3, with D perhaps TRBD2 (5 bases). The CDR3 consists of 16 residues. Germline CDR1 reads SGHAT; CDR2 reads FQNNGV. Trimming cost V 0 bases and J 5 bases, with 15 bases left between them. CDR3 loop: CASSLEGLAGGDTQYF. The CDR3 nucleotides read TGTGCCAGCAGCTTAGAAGGGCTAGCTGGTGGAGATACGCAGTATTTT.

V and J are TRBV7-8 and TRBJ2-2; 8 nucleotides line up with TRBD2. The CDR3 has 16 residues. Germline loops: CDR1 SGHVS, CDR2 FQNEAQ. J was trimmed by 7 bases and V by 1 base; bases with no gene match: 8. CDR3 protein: CASSLVGGALVGELFF. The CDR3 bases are TGTGCCAGCAGCTTAGTCGGGGGGGCCCTGGTCGGGGAGCTGTTTTTT.

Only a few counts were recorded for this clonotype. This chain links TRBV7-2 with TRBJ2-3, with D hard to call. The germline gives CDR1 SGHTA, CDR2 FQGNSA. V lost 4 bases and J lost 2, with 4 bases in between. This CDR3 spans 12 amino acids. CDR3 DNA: TGTGCCAGCAGCTATTACACAGATACGCAGTATTTT. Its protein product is CASSYYTDTQYF.

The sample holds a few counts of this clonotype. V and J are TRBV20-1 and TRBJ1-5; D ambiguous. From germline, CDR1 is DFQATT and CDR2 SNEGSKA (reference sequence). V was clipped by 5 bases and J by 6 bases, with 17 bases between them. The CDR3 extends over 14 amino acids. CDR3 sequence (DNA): TGCAGTGCTCTTAGTCTGAGAGACGGTCAGCCCCAGCATTTT. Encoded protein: CSALSLRDGQPQHF.

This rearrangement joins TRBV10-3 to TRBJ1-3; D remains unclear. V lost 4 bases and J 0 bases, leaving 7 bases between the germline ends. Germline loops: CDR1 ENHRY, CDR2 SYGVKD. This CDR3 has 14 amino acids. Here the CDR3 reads CAISAGDSGNTIYF. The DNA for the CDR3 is TGTGCCATCAGTGCCGGGGACTCTGGAAACACCATATATTTT.

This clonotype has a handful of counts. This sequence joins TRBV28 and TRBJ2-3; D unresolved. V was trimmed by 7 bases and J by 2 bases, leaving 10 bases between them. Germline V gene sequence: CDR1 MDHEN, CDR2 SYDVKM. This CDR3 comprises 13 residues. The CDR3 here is CASTPGPTDTQYF. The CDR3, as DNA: TGTGCCAGCACCCCCGGACCCACAGATACGCAGTATTTT.

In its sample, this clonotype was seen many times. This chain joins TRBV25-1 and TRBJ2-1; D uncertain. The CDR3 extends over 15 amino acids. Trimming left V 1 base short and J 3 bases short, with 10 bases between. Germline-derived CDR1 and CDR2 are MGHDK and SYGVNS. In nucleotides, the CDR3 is TGTGCCAGCAGTGAATGGCAGGCAGACTACAATGAGCAGTTCTTC. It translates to CASSEWQADYNEQFF.

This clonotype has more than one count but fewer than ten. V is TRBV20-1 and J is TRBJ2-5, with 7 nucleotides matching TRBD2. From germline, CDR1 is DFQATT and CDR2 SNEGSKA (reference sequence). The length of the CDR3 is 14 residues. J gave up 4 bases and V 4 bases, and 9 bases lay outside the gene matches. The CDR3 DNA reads TGCAGTGCTACCGGGACGGGGGGTTCAGAGACCCAGTACTTC. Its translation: CSATGTGGSETQYF.

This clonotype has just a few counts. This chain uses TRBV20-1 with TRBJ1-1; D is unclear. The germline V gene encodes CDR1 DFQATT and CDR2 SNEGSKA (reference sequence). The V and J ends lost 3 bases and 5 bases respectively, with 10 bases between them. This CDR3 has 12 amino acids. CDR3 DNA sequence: TGCAGTGCTAGGACCCGGGTTACTGAAGCTTTCTTT. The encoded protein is CSARTRVTEAFF.

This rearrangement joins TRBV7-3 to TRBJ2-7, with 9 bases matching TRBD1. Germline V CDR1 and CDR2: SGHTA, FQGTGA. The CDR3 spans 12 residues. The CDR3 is CPPLDRGDEQYF. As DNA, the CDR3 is TGTCCCCCCCTCGACAGGGGGGACGAGCAGTACTTC.

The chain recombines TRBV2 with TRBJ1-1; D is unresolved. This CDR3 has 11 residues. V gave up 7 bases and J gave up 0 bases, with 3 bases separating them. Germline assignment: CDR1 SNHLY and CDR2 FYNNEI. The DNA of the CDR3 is TGTGCCAGCAAGCTGAACACTGAAGCTTTCTTT. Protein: CASKLNTEAFF.

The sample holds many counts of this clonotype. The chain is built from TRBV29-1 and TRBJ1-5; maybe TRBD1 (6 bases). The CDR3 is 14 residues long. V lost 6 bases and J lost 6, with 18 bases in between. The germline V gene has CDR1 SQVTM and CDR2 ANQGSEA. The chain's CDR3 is CSVKEGGTSQPQHF. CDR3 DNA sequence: TGCAGCGTAAAAGAGGGGGGGACCTCTCAGCCCCAGCATTTT.

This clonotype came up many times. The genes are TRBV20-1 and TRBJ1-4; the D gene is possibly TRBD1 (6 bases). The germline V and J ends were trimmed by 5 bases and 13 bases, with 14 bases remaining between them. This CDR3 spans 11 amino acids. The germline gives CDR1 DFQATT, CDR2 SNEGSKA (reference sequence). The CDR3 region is CSAHGGEGLFF. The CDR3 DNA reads TGCAGTGCTCATGGGGGCGAAGGACTGTTTTTT.

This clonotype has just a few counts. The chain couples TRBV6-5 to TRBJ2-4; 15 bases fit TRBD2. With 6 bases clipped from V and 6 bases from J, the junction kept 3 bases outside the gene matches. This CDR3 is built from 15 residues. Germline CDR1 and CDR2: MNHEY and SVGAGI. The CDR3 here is CASRGLAGGLNIQYF. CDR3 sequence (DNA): TGTGCCAGCAGGGGACTAGCGGGGGGCCTAAACATTCAGTACTTC.

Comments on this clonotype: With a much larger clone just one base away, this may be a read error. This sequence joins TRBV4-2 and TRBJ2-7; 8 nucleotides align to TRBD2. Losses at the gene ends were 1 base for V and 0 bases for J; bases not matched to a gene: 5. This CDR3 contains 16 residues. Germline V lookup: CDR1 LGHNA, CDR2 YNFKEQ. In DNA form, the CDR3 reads TGTGCCAGCAGCCAAGGTAGCGGGACTCACTCCTACGAGCAGTACTTC. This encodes CASSQGSGTHSYEQYF.

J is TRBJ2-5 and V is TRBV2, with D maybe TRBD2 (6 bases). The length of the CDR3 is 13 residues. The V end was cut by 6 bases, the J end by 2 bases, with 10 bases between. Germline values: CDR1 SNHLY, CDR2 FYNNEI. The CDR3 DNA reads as TGTGCCAGCAGGGGGCGGGGTCAAGAGACCCAGTACTTC. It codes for CASRGRGQETQYF.

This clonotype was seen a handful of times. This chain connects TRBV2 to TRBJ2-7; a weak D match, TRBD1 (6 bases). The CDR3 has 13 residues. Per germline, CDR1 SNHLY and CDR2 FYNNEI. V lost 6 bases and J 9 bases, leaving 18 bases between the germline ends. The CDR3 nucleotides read TGTGCCAGCAGCGTATTTCCCGGACAGTGGCAGTACTTC. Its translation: CASSVFPGQWQYF.

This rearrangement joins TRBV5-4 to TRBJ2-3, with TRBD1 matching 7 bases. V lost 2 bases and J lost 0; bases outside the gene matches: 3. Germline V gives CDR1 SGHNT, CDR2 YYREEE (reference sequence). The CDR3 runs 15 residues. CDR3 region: CASSFRQGSTDTQYF. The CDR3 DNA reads TGTGCCAGCAGCTTTCGACAGGGTAGCACAGATACGCAGTATTTT.

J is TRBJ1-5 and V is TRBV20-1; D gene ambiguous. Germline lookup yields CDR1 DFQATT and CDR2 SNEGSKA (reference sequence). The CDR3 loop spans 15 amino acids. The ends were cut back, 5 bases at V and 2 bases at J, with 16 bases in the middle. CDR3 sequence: CSAPLPGRGNQPQHF. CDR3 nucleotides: TGCAGTGCTCCCCTTCCCGGGAGAGGCAATCAGCCCCAGCATTTT.

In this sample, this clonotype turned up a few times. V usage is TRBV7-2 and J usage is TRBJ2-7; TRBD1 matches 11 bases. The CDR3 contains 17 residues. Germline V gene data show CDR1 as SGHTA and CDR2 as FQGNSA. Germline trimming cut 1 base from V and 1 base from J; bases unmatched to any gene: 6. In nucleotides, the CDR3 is TGTGCCAGCAGCTTAGGGAAAGGACAGGGGGCTTCCTACGAGCAGTACTTC. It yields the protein CASSLGKGQGASYEQYF.

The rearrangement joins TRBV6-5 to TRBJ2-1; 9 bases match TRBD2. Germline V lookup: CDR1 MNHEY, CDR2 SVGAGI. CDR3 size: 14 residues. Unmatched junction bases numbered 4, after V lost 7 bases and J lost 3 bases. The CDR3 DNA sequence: TGTGCCAGCACCGGAGCGGGGGGCTACAATGAGCAGTTCTTC. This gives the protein CASTGAGGYNEQFF.

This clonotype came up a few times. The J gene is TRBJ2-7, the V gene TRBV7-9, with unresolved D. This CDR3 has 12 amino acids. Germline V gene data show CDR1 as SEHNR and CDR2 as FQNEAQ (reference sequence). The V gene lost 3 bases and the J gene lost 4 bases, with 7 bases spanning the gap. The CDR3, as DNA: TGTGCCAGCAGCTTTCTAGATTACGAGCAGTACTTC. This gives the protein CASSFLDYEQYF.